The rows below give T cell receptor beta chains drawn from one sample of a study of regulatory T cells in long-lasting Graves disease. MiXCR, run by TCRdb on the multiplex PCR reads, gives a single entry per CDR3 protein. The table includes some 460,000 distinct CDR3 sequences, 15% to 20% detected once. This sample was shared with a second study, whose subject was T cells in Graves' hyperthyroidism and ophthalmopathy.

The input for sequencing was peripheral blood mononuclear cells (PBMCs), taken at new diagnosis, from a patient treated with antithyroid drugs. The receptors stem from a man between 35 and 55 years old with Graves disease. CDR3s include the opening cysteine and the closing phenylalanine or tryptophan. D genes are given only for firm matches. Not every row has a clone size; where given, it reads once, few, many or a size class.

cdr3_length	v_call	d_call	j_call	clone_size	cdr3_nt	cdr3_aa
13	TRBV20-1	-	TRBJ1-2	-	TGCAGTGCTAGTGAGGGTACTAACTATGGCTACACCTTC	CSASEGTNYGYTF
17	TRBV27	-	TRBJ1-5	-	TGTGCCAGCAGACACATCGGGACGGGGGTTGGCAATCAGCCCCAGCATTTT	CASRHIGTGVGNQPQHF
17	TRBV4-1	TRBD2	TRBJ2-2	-	TGCGCCAGCAGCCAAGGGTGGACTAGCGGGAGGGCCGGGGAGCTGTTTTTT	CASSQGWTSGRAGELFF
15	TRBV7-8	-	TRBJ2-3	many	TGTGCCAGCAGCTTATATCGGGGGAGTGCAGATACGCAGTATTTT	CASSLYRGSADTQYF
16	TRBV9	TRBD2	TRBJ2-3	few	TGTGCCAGCAGCGTAGTTAGCGGGAGTGGTACAGATACGCAGTATTTT	CASSVVSGSGTDTQYF
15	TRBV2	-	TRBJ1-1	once	TGTGCCAGCATGGGGGCGGGTGCGGGGCTCGCTGAAGCTTTCTTT	CASMGAGAGLAEAFF
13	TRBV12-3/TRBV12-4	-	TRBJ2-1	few	TGTGCCAGCAGTACGGGACCGCTCAATGAGCAGTTCTTC	CASSTGPLNEQFF
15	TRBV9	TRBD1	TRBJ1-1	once	TGTGCCAGCAGCGGGGGGGACAGCATGAACACTGAAGCTTTCTTT	CASSGGDSMNTEAFF
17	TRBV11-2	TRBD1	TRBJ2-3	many	TGTGCCAGCAGCTTAGATAGGGACAGGGGGTGGACAGATACGCAGTATTTT	CASSLDRDRGWTDTQYF
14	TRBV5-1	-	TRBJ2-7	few	TGCGCCAGCAGCTTGGACAGGCCCTCGGGCGAGCAGTACTTC	CASSLDRPSGEQYF
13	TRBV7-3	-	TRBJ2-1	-	TGTGCCAGCAGCCCTCGGACGGCCAATGAGCAGTTCTTC	CASSPRTANEQFF
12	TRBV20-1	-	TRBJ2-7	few	TGCAGTGCCATTAGGGACTCTTACGAGCAGTACTTC	CSAIRDSYEQYF
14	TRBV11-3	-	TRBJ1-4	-	TGTGCCAGCAGCTCTGGATTCTCCGGGGAAAAACTGTTTTTT	CASSSGFSGEKLFF
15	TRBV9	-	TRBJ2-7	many	TGTGCCAGCAGCGTAGGTGAGACCAGAGCCGGCGAGCAGTACTTC	CASSVGETRAGEQYF